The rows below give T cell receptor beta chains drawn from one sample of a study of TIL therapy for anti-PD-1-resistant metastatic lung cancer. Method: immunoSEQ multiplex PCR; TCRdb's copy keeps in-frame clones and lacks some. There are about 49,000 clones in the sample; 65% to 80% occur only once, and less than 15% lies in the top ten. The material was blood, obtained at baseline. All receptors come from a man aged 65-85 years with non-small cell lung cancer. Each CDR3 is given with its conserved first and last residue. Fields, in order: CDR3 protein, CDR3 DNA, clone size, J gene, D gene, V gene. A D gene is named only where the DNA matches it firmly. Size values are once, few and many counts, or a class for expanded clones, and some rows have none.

cdr3_aa: CASSQDVLAGVPDTQYF; cdr3_nt: TGCGCCAGCAGCCAAGACGTACTAGCGGGAGTACCAGATACGCAGTATTTT; clone_size: NA; j_call: TRBJ2-3; d_call: TRBD2; v_call: TRBV4-3
cdr3_aa: CASSQQLPNQPQHF; cdr3_nt: TGTGCCAGCAGTCAACAGCTACCAAATCAGCCCCAGCATTTT; clone_size: NA; j_call: TRBJ1-5; d_call: NA; v_call: TRBV28
cdr3_aa: CASSSQISYEQYF; cdr3_nt: TGTGCCAGCAGCTCGCAAATCTCCTACGAGCAGTACTTC; clone_size: medium-sized; j_call: TRBJ2-7; d_call: NA; v_call: TRBV7-9
cdr3_aa: CASSEWGTRTDTQYF; cdr3_nt: TGTGCCAGCAGTGAATGGGGGACCCGCACAGATACGCAGTATTTT; clone_size: NA; j_call: TRBJ2-3; d_call: NA; v_call: TRBV2
cdr3_aa: CASSTPTAENYNEQFF; cdr3_nt: TGTGCCAGCAGCACCCCTACCGCAGAGAACTACAATGAGCAGTTCTTC; clone_size: NA; j_call: TRBJ2-1; d_call: NA; v_call: TRBV11-2
cdr3_aa: CASSPFGGSQNIQYF; cdr3_nt: TGTGCCAGCAGTCCGTTCGGGGGTAGCCAAAACATTCAGTACTTC; clone_size: NA; j_call: TRBJ2-4; d_call: NA; v_call: TRBV6-4
cdr3_aa: CSGSTGNREQYF; cdr3_nt: TGCAGCGGGTCGACAGGGAACCGCGAGCAGTACTTC; clone_size: NA; j_call: TRBJ2-7; d_call: TRBD1; v_call: TRBV29-1
cdr3_aa: CASGDDSTNQPQHF; cdr3_nt: TGTGCCAGCGGGGATGACAGTACCAATCAGCCCCAGCATTTT; clone_size: NA; j_call: TRBJ1-5; d_call: NA; v_call: TRBV27
cdr3_aa: CASSLRFDAETQYF; cdr3_nt: TGTGCCAGCAGTTTGAGGTTCGACGCAGAGACCCAGTACTTC; clone_size: NA; j_call: TRBJ2-5; d_call: NA; v_call: TRBV6-5
cdr3_aa: CASTRRAVQGYNEQFF; cdr3_nt: TGTGCCAGCACACGTCGGGCTGTGCAGGGCTACAATGAGCAGTTCTTC; clone_size: NA; j_call: TRBJ2-1; d_call: NA; v_call: TRBV27
cdr3_aa: CASSEQDLSNEKLFF; cdr3_nt: TGTGCCAGCAGTGAACAGGATTTAAGTAATGAAAAACTGTTTTTT; clone_size: NA; j_call: TRBJ1-4; d_call: NA; v_call: TRBV2
cdr3_aa: CASSPLTGGARAYEQYF; cdr3_nt: TGTGCCAGCAGTCCCCTTACCGGGGGAGCTAGGGCTTACGAGCAGTACTTC; clone_size: NA; j_call: TRBJ2-7; d_call: NA; v_call: TRBV27
cdr3_aa: CASSLAEVDTQYF; cdr3_nt: TGTGCCAGCAGCTTGGCCGAGGTCGATACGCAGTATTTT; clone_size: NA; j_call: TRBJ2-3; d_call: NA; v_call: TRBV7-9
cdr3_aa: CASRNVQGSPEQFF; cdr3_nt: TGTGCCAGCAGAAATGTCCAAGGGAGCCCAGAGCAGTTCTTC; clone_size: NA; j_call: TRBJ2-1; d_call: NA; v_call: TRBV6-4
cdr3_aa: CASSPNGYSRNQETQYF; cdr3_nt: TGTGCCAGCAGCCCCAACGGGTACAGTCGGAACCAAGAGACCCAGTACTTC; clone_size: NA; j_call: TRBJ2-5; d_call: NA; v_call: TRBV5-5
cdr3_aa: CASSTTGGSYNEQFF; cdr3_nt: TGTGCCAGCAGTACTACAGGGGGTAGCTACAATGAGCAGTTCTTC; clone_size: NA; j_call: TRBJ2-1; d_call: TRBD1; v_call: TRBV6-6
cdr3_aa: CASSLEAGIYSSGSGNEQFF; cdr3_nt: TGCGCCAGCAGCTTGGAGGCAGGGATTTATTCTAGCGGGAGTGGGAATGAGCAGTTCTTC; clone_size: NA; j_call: TRBJ2-1; d_call: TRBD2; v_call: TRBV5-1
cdr3_aa: CASSLGTGRRTQYF; cdr3_nt: TGTGCCAGCAGCCTCGGGACAGGGAGGCGGACCCAGTACTTC; clone_size: NA; j_call: TRBJ2-5; d_call: TRBD1; v_call: TRBV6-5
cdr3_aa: CASSALVEPYNEQFF; cdr3_nt: TGTGCCAGCAGCGCTCTAGTCGAGCCCTACAATGAGCAGTTCTTC; clone_size: NA; j_call: TRBJ2-1; d_call: NA; v_call: TRBV9
cdr3_aa: CASRSPATNEQFF; cdr3_nt: TGTGCCAGCAGAAGTCCAGCGACCAATGAGCAGTTCTTC; clone_size: NA; j_call: TRBJ2-1; d_call: NA; v_call: TRBV6-6
cdr3_aa: CASSLKSGDMNTEAFF; cdr3_nt: TGCGCCAGCAGCTTGAAGTCAGGGGACATGAACACTGAAGCTTTCTTT; clone_size: NA; j_call: TRBJ1-1; d_call: NA; v_call: TRBV5-1
cdr3_aa: CASISGGVYEQYF; cdr3_nt: TGTGCCAGCATATCGGGGGGCGTCTACGAGCAGTACTTC; clone_size: NA; j_call: TRBJ2-7; d_call: NA; v_call: TRBV28
cdr3_aa: CASSLGLAQNIQYF; cdr3_nt: TGTGCCAGCAGCTTAGGACTAGCGCAAAACATTCAGTACTTC; clone_size: NA; j_call: TRBJ2-4; d_call: TRBD2; v_call: TRBV11-2
cdr3_aa: CASSLGGTENTEAFF; cdr3_nt: TGTGCCAGCAGTTTGGGGGGAACCGAGAACACTGAAGCTTTCTTT; clone_size: once; j_call: TRBJ1-1; d_call: NA; v_call: TRBV28
cdr3_aa: CASSDQGNTEAFF; cdr3_nt: TGTGCCAGCAGTGACCAGGGGAACACTGAAGCTTTCTTT; clone_size: NA; j_call: TRBJ1-1; d_call: NA; v_call: TRBV2
cdr3_aa: CASRGSGIYEQYF; cdr3_nt: TGTGCCAGCAGAGGTAGCGGGATTTACGAGCAGTACTTC; clone_size: NA; j_call: TRBJ2-7; d_call: TRBD2; v_call: TRBV27
cdr3_aa: CASSLEGEVAFF; cdr3_nt: TGCGCCAGCAGCTTGGAGGGTGAGGTAGCTTTCTTT; clone_size: NA; j_call: TRBJ1-1; d_call: NA; v_call: TRBV5-1
cdr3_aa: CASSDPAGVYNEQFF; cdr3_nt: TGTGCCAGCAGTGACCCCGCGGGAGTCTACAATGAGCAGTTCTTC; clone_size: NA; j_call: TRBJ2-1; d_call: TRBD2; v_call: TRBV25-1
cdr3_aa: CASSELDSSSSYEQYF; cdr3_nt: TGTGCCAGCAGCGAATTGGACAGTTCCTCCTCCTACGAGCAGTACTTC; clone_size: NA; j_call: TRBJ2-7; d_call: NA; v_call: TRBV9
cdr3_aa: CASSLVGSGNQETQYF; cdr3_nt: TGTGCCAGCAGCTTAGTAGGTAGCGGGAATCAAGAGACCCAGTACTTC; clone_size: NA; j_call: TRBJ2-5; d_call: TRBD2; v_call: TRBV11-1
cdr3_aa: CASSESGSGEQYF; cdr3_nt: TGTGCCAGCAGTGAATCAGGGTCGGGGGAGCAGTACTTC; clone_size: NA; j_call: TRBJ2-7; d_call: NA; v_call: TRBV25-1
cdr3_aa: CASSLEGNYGYTF; cdr3_nt: TGCGCCAGCAGCCTAGAGGGGAACTATGGCTACACCTTC; clone_size: NA; j_call: TRBJ1-2; d_call: NA; v_call: TRBV4-3
cdr3_aa: CASSQIRLGEQYF; cdr3_nt: TGTGCCAGCAGCCAAATCAGGCTTGGCGAGCAGTACTTC; clone_size: once; j_call: TRBJ2-7; d_call: NA; v_call: TRBV14
cdr3_aa: CASSEWQGGKNIQYF; cdr3_nt: TGTGCCAGCAGTGAATGGCAGGGGGGCAAAAACATTCAGTACTTC; clone_size: NA; j_call: TRBJ2-4; d_call: NA; v_call: TRBV6-1
cdr3_aa: CASSPQTEMNTEAFF; cdr3_nt: TGTGCCAGCAGTCCTCAAACAGAGATGAACACTGAAGCTTTCTTT; clone_size: NA; j_call: TRBJ1-1; d_call: NA; v_call: TRBV25-1
cdr3_aa: CASSLSSGDEQFF; cdr3_nt: TGTGCCAGCAGCTTGTCGTCTGGGGATGAGCAGTTCTTC; clone_size: NA; j_call: TRBJ2-1; d_call: NA; v_call: TRBV5-4
cdr3_aa: CASGSVNYGYTF; cdr3_nt: TGTGCCAGCGGGTCGGTTAACTATGGCTACACCTTC; clone_size: NA; j_call: TRBJ1-2; d_call: NA; v_call: TRBV27
cdr3_aa: CASSGGIAGDTQYF; cdr3_nt: TGCGCCAGCAGCGGAGGAATAGCGGGAGATACGCAGTATTTT; clone_size: NA; j_call: TRBJ2-3; d_call: TRBD2; v_call: TRBV5-1
cdr3_aa: CASSGQDGSYNEQFF; cdr3_nt: TGCGCCAGCAGTGGGCAGGATGGCTCCTACAATGAGCAGTTCTTC; clone_size: few; j_call: TRBJ2-1; d_call: NA; v_call: TRBV10-2
cdr3_aa: CASSLASGRANTGELFF; cdr3_nt: TGTGCCAGCAGCTTGGCTAGCGGGAGGGCGAACACCGGGGAGCTGTTTTTT; clone_size: NA; j_call: TRBJ2-2; d_call: TRBD2; v_call: TRBV5-4
cdr3_aa: CASSRSGVSTEAFF; cdr3_nt: TGTGCCAGCAGCCGATCAGGGGTCAGCACTGAAGCTTTCTTT; clone_size: NA; j_call: TRBJ1-1; d_call: NA; v_call: TRBV14
cdr3_aa: CASSSSQGAITEAFF; cdr3_nt: TGTGCCAGCAGCTCTTCCCAGGGGGCAATCACTGAAGCTTTCTTT; clone_size: NA; j_call: TRBJ1-1; d_call: TRBD1; v_call: TRBV7-2
cdr3_aa: CASSLASGGNYGYTF; cdr3_nt: TGCGCCAGCAGCTTGGCCTCGGGGGGGAACTATGGCTACACCTTC; clone_size: NA; j_call: TRBJ1-2; d_call: NA; v_call: TRBV5-1
cdr3_aa: CASSLTGGFTEAFF; cdr3_nt: TGTGCCAGCAGTTTAACAGGGGGCTTTACTGAAGCTTTCTTT; clone_size: NA; j_call: TRBJ1-1; d_call: TRBD1; v_call: TRBV27
cdr3_aa: CASSVGHQVISGANVLTF; cdr3_nt: TGTGCCAGCAGCGTCGGTCACCAAGTCATTTCTGGGGCCAACGTCCTGACTTTC; clone_size: NA; j_call: TRBJ2-6; d_call: NA; v_call: TRBV11-2
cdr3_aa: CSVVPGPLNTEAFF; cdr3_nt: TGCAGCGTTGTACCGGGACCCTTGAACACTGAAGCTTTCTTT; clone_size: NA; j_call: TRBJ1-1; d_call: NA; v_call: TRBV29-1
cdr3_aa: CASSIDQLAGAGTGELFF; cdr3_nt: TGTGCCAGTAGTATAGATCAACTAGCGGGAGCCGGCACCGGGGAGCTGTTTTTT; clone_size: NA; j_call: TRBJ2-2; d_call: TRBD2; v_call: TRBV19
cdr3_aa: CATNRGSTDTQYF; cdr3_nt: TGTGCCACCAACAGGGGTAGCACAGATACGCAGTATTTT; clone_size: few; j_call: TRBJ2-3; d_call: TRBD1; v_call: TRBV2